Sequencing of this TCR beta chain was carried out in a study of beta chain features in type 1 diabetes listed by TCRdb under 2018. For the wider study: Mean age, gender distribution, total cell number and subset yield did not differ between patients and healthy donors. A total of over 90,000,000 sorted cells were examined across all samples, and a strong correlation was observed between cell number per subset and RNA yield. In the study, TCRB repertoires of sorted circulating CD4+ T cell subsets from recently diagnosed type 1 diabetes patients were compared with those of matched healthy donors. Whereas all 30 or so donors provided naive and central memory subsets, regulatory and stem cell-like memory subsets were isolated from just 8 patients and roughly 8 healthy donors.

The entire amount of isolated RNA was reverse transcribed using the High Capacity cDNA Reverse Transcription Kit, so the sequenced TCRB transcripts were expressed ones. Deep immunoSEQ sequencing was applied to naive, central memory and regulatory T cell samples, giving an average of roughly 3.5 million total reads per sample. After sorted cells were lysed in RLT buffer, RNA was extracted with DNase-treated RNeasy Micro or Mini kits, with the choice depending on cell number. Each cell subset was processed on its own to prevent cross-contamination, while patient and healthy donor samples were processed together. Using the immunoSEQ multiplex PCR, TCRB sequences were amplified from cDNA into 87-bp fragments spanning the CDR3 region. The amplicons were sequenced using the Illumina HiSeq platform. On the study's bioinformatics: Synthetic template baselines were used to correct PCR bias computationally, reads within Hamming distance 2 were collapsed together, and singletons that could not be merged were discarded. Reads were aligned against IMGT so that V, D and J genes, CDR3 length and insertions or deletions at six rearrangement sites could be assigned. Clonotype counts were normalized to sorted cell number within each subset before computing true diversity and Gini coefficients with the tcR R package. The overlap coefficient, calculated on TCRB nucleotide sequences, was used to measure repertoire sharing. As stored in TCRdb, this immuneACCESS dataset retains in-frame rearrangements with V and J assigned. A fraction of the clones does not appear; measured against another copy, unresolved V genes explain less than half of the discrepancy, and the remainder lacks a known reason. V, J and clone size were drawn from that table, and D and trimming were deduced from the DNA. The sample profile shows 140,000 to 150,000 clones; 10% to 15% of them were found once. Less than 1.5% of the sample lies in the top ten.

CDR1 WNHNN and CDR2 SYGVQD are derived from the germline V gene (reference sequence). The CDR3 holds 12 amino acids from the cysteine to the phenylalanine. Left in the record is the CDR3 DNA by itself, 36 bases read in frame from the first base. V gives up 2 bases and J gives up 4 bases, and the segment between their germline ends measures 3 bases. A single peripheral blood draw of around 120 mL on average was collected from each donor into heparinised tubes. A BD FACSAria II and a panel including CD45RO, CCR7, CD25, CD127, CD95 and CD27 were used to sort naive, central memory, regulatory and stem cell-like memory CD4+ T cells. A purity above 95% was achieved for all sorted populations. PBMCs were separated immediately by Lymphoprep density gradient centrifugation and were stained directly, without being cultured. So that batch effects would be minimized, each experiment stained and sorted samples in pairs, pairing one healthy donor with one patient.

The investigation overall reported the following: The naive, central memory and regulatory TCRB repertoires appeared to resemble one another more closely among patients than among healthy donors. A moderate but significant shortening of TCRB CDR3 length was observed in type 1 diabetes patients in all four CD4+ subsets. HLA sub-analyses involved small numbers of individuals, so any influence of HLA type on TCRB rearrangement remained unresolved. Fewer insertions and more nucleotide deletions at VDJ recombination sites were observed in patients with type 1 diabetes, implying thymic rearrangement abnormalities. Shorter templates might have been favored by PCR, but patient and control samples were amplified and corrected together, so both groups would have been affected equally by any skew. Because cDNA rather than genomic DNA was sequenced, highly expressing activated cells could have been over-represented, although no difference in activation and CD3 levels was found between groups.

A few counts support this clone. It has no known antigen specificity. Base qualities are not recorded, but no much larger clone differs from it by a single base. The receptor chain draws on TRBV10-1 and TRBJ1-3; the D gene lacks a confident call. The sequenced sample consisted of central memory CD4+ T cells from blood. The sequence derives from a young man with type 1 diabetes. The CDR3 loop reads CASSETGNTIYF. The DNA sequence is TGCGCCAGCAGTGAGACGGGAAACACCATATATTTT.